This TCR beta chain was recovered during a study of T cell repertoires in cytomegalovirus infection. CDR3 size: 15 residues. Germline CDR1 SGHTA, CDR2 FQGNSA. V was clipped by 5 bases and J by 0 bases, with 11 bases between them. There are many counts of this clonotype. Its antigen remains unknown. MiXCR was run by TCRdb on the reads, yielding one entry per CDR3 protein. The sample includes about 770,000 distinct CDR3 sequences, under 35% of them seen just once. The chain is built from TRBV7-2 and TRBJ1-3; D remains ambiguous. The receptor comes from a human donor in good health (CMV status not recorded). Some clones in this sample may be carry-over from other donors' samples. The material sequenced was cultured CD8+ T cells from PBMCs, taken from culture after CMV antigen stimulation. CDR3 DNA: TGTGCCAGCAGCCCTACAGCCAGCTCTGGAAACACCATATATTTT. It specifies CASSPTASSGNTIYF.